Detailed here is one T cell receptor beta chain. Its antigen is not known. Clones were sequenced by immunoSEQ multiplex PCR, and TCRdb holds only the in-frame ones, with some missing. In the table there are about 300,000 clones, around 77% of which are singletons. The source of the sample is a study of cytotoxic CD8 clonotypes in ibrutinib-treated CLL. Study in general: Patients attained around 25 partial and 2 complete responses; at median roughly 73 months, around 14 remained remitted while around twelve progressed.

Overall study results and limits: There were differences in sampling times between sustained-remission and progressing patients. Higher circulating CD8+ T-cell counts strongly accompanied higher baseline clonality, above age-matched healthy donors.

The TCR was taken from a human donor with chronic lymphocytic leukemia. The source material was PBMCs, sampled at disease progression, from a patient treated with ibrutinib.

CDR3 DNA: TGTGCCAGCAGTGAAGCGCACAGGGGGCGTAAAGATGGCTACACCTTC. Translating it yields CASSEAHRGRKDGYTF. The gene calls are TRBV6-1 and TRBJ1-2; 9 nucleotides line up with TRBD1. Germline V gives CDR1 MNHNS, CDR2 SASEGT. Unmatched junction bases numbered 8, after V lost 0 bases and J lost 6 bases. The CDR3 is 16 residues long.